This TCR beta chain was identified during a study of shared clonotypes between healthy human individuals. Study outcomes and limitations: Richness estimates generally favored naive over memory subsets. In four donors, 4.5% to 5.5% of naive CD4 clonotypes appeared in common.

The donors, all of them Caucasian adults, lived in Nashville, Tennessee. Note on this clone: What it binds is unknown.

Germline V lookup: CDR1 SNHLY, CDR2 FYNNEI. The CDR3 has 17 residues. The germline V and J ends were trimmed by 6 bases and 3 bases, with 20 bases remaining between them. Here immunoSEQ multiplex PCR was the method, and the copy in TCRdb shows in-frame clones only, minus some. The sample lists around 700,000 clones, around 67% occurring once. The TCR comes from a young woman in good health. This rearrangement joins TRBV2 to TRBJ2-2, with D perhaps TRBD1 or TRBD2 (5 bases each). The sample was memory CD4+ T cells sorted from blood. Subset reported: CD45RA-negative fraction. The CDR3 loop reads CASRGGRGAADTGELFF. CDR3 bases: TGTGCCAGCAGAGGTGGAAGGGGCGCAGCGGACACCGGGGAGCTGTTTTTT. Combining the CDR3 with reference TRBV2 and TRBJ2-2 gives the whole variable domain EPEVTQTPSHQVTQMGQEVILRCVPISNHLYFYWYRQILGQKVEFLVSFYNNEISEKSEIFDDQFSVERPDGSNFTLKIRSTKLEDSAMYFCASRGGRGAADTGELFFGEGSRLTVL.